The source of this T cell receptor beta chain is a study of blood T cell repertoires in COVID-19. The CDR3 has 15 amino acids. After removal of 4 bases from V and 4 bases from J, the junction contained 6 bases not matched to a gene. The germline CDR1 and CDR2 sequences are LGHDT and YNNKEL (reference sequence). Method: immunoSEQ multiplex PCR; TCRdb's copy keeps in-frame clones and lacks some. The repertoire holds around 240,000 clones, roughly nine tenths seen once, with approximately 1.3% in the top ten. The count of this clone is one. The sample taken for sequencing was PBMCs or T cells enriched from blood (not recorded which). The V and J genes are TRBV3-1 (or the pseudogene TRBV3-2) and TRBJ2-3, with 9 bases aligning to TRBD2. This TCR derives from a human donor in a cohort exposed to, infected with or recovered from COVID-19 (not recorded which). The donor label of this sample is uncertain. The CDR3 region is CASSRKRGAPDTQYF. The CDR3 nucleotides read TGTGCCAGCAGCCGTAAGCGGGGGGCCCCAGATACGCAGTATTTT.